The rows below give T cell receptor beta chains drawn from one sample of a study of cytomegalovirus exposure and HLA in healthy donors. Sequencing was performed with immunoSEQ multiplex PCR; in TCRdb, only in-frame clones are kept and a portion is missing. The table has 85,000 to 100,000 clones, around three quarters seen once. Specimen: PBMCs. These receptors originate from a man aged 30 to 39 in good health and CMV-seronegative. CDR3s include the opening cysteine and the closing phenylalanine or tryptophan. The D gene is left open where the match is weak. Not every row has a clone size; where given, it reads once, few, many or a size class.

j_gene | abundance | d_gene | v_gene | CDR3aa | CDR3nt
TRBJ1-6 | few | . | TRBV7-2 | CASSLAGQVYNSPLHF | TGTGCCAGCAGCTTAGCGGGGCAGGTCTATAATTCACCCCTCCACTTT
TRBJ1-2 | . | TRBD1 | TRBV6-5 | CASSYSTGAYGYTF | TGTGCCAGCAGTTATTCAACAGGGGCCTATGGCTACACCTTC
TRBJ1-2 | . | TRBD1 | TRBV18 | CASSQRQGDSYGYTF | TGTGCCAGCTCACAAAGACAGGGGGACAGCTATGGCTACACCTTC
TRBJ1-5 | . | . | TRBV7-2 | CASSLVFRGPQHF | TGTGCCAGCAGCTTAGTTTTTCGCGGGCCCCAGCATTTT
TRBJ1-5 | . | . | TRBV7-2 | CASNAVGNQPQHF | TGTGCCAGCAACGCCGTAGGCAATCAGCCCCAGCATTTT
TRBJ1-2 | once | . | TRBV19 | CASSLTGPSAYGYTF | TGTGCCAGTAGCCTGACAGGACCTTCGGCCTATGGCTACACCTTC
TRBJ2-2 | few | TRBD2 | TRBV28 | CASMPGGQSGELFF | TGTGCCAGCATGCCGGGGGGGCAGAGCGGGGAGCTGTTTTTT
TRBJ1-6 | . | . | TRBV28 | CASSARQSSYNSPLHF | TGTGCCAGCAGTGCCCGACAGAGCTCCTATAATTCACCCCTCCACTTT
TRBJ1-5 | few | . | TRBV5-6 | CASSLINQPQHF | TGTGCCAGCAGCTTGATAAATCAGCCCCAGCATTTT
TRBJ2-7 | . | . | TRBV1 | CTSSQDPPLAGDPYEQYF | TGCACCAGCAGCCAAGATCCCCCACTAGCGGGAGACCCCTACGAGCAGTACTTC
TRBJ1-1 | . | TRBD1 | TRBV19 | CASSPRLDRERDTEAFF | TGTGCCAGTAGTCCTCGTCTTGACAGGGAACGGGACACTGAAGCTTTCTTT
TRBJ2-1 | few | TRBD2 | TRBV6-4 | CASSEGSGSSSEQFF | TGTGCCAGCAGTGAGGGTAGCGGGAGTTCTAGTGAGCAGTTCTTC
TRBJ2-7 | . | TRBD2 | TRBV5-4 | CAIHSRTSVNEQYF | TGTGCCATACATTCTAGGACTAGCGTGAACGAGCAGTACTTC
TRBJ2-3 | . | . | TRBV12-5 | CASGLARERVTSTDTQYF | TGTGCTAGTGGTTTGGCCCGTGAGAGGGTGACTAGCACAGATACGCAGTATTTT
TRBJ2-3 | . | . | TRBV7-2 | CASSLSPSSTDTQYF | TGTGCCAGCAGCCTCTCCCCCTCTAGCACAGATACGCAGTATTTT
TRBJ2-5 | . | TRBD2 | TRBV30 | CAAGGPETQYF | TGTGCTGCGGGGGGGCCCGAGACCCAGTACTTC
TRBJ2-1 | . | TRBD1 | TRBV19 | CASSKGAGGIDEQFF | TGTGCCAGTAGCAAGGGGGCAGGGGGCATCGATGAGCAGTTCTTC
TRBJ1-6 | . | TRBD1 | TRBV27 | CASSQGAGSYNSPLHF | TGTGCCAGCAGCCAGGGGGCTGGGTCCTATAATTCACCCCTCCACTTT
TRBJ2-2 | . | TRBD2 | TRBV30 | CAWSVLPSGSFPGELFF | TGTGCCTGGAGTGTACTTCCCAGCGGGAGCTTCCCCGGGGAGCTGTTTTTT
TRBJ2-7 | . | TRBD1 | TRBV2 | CAGQGGSNYEQYF | TGTGCCGGACAGGGGGGTAGTAATTACGAGCAGTACTTC
TRBJ2-3 | . | . | TRBV4-3 | CASSQELRGSLEDTQYF | TGCGCCAGCAGCCAAGAGTTAAGGGGATCCCTAGAGGATACGCAGTATTTT
TRBJ1-1 | . | . | TRBV9 | CASSVDSYTEAFF | TGTGCCAGCAGCGTAGATAGTTACACTGAAGCTTTCTTT
TRBJ2-1 | . | TRBD2 | TRBV6-8 | CASSLGGLAYNEQFF | TGTGCCAGCAGCCTTGGGGGACTAGCCTACAATGAGCAGTTCTTC
TRBJ2-6 | . | . | TRBV6-5 | CASSWGEAAGANVLTF | TGTGCCAGCAGTTGGGGGGAGGCTGCTGGGGCCAACGTCCTGACTTTC
TRBJ1-5 | . | TRBD1 | TRBV2 | CASLLYRGLGQPQHF | TGTGCCAGTCTTTTATACAGGGGACTCGGCCAGCCCCAGCATTTT
TRBJ2-3 | once | TRBD1 | TRBV5-6 | CASSFPGQGTDTQYF | TGTGCCAGCAGCTTTCCGGGACAGGGGACAGATACGCAGTATTTT
TRBJ2-3 | . | . | TRBV4-2 | CASSLEGGTDTQYF | TGTGCCAGCAGCCTGGAGGGTGGCACAGATACGCAGTATTTT
TRBJ1-5 | . | . | TRBV6-4 | CASSQNSNQPQHF | TGTGCCAGCAGCCAAAATAGCAATCAGCCCCAGCATTTT
TRBJ2-5 | . | . | TRBV5-4 | CASSPGGGGSGETQYF | TGTGCCAGCAGCCCGGGAGGGGGCGGGAGCGGAGAGACCCAGTACTTC
TRBJ1-5 | . | TRBD1 | TRBV19 | CASTLQGNQPQHF | TGTGCCAGTACCTTACAGGGGAATCAGCCCCAGCATTTT
TRBJ1-3 | . | . | TRBV16 | CASSQTSGNTIYF | TGTGCCAGCAGCCAAACGAGTGGAAACACCATATATTTT
TRBJ2-7 | once | . | TRBV11-2 | CASSSRTVGYEQYF | TGTGCCAGCAGCTCCAGGACAGTAGGATACGAGCAGTACTTC
TRBJ2-7 | . | . | TRBV7-6 | CASRKKAVGTYEQYF | TGTGCCAGCAGGAAAAAAGCGGTCGGGACCTACGAGCAGTACTTC
TRBJ2-1 | . | . | TRBV19 | CASSTTRYEQFF | TGTGCCAGTAGTACGACTAGGTATGAGCAGTTCTTC
TRBJ1-2 | . | . | TRBV2 | CASSQSGYGYTF | TGTGCCAGCAGTCAGTCAGGGTATGGCTACACCTTC